The 20 T cell receptor beta chains given below trace back to one sample, sequenced in a study of a mutant IDH1 vaccine in newly diagnosed glioma. Repertoires were generated with immunoSEQ multiplex PCR, while TCRdb's copy carries only in-frame clones and drops some. The profile shows around 52,000 clones, 85% to 90% of them singletons. This sample's time point: week 5, during vaccination. Each dose of the vaccine consisted of 300 ug of mutant IDH1 20-mer peptide, with topical imiquimod. Antigen specificity for these receptors is unknown. Here the sequenced sample was PBMCs, taken from a glioma patient whose treatment included an IDH1 peptide vaccine. The receptors were sampled from a middle-aged woman with glioma.

On this clone itself: Because the CDR3's place on the DNA is in doubt, the DNA is left out and the CDR3 is given as listed by TCRdb. The chain combines TRBV21-1 with TRBJ2-7; the table's D call, TRBD1, has no DNA check behind it. TRBV21-1 is a known pseudogene. With termini counted, the CDR3 has 18 amino acids. The CDR3 is CASSKKVGPGSFAPFQYF.

The J gene is TRBJ2-3, the V gene TRBV6-1, with 9 nucleotides matching TRBD1. The CDR3 spans 15 residues. The V gene's germline CDR1 is MNHNS and CDR2 SASEGT. With 6 bases clipped from V and 0 bases from J, the junction kept 4 bases outside the gene matches. In DNA, the CDR3 is TGTGCCAGCAGGGACAGGGGACGAAGCACAGATACGCAGTATTTT. Translating gives CASRDRGRSTDTQYF.

The V gene is TRBV30, the J gene TRBJ1-2; a possible D gene is TRBD1 (5 bases). From germline, CDR1 is GTSNPN and CDR2 SVGIG (reference sequence). CDR3 length: 13 residues. Trimming removed 5 bases from V and 0 bases from J, with 10 bases in between. CDR3 in DNA: TGTGCCTGGGGAAAGGGGACTAACTATGGCTACACCTTC. Translated, it gives CAWGKGTNYGYTF.

The V call is TRBV7-8, the J call TRBJ1-1; D possibly corresponds to TRBD1 (5 bases). The CDR3 consists of 15 residues. Trimming cost V 3 bases and J 6 bases, with 17 bases left between them. Germline V lookup: CDR1 SGHVS, CDR2 FQNEAQ. The CDR3 is CASSLGQSGGPEAFF. The CDR3 coding sequence is TGTGCCAGCAGCTTGGGGCAGTCAGGAGGGCCTGAAGCTTTCTTT.

The J gene is TRBJ2-1, the V gene TRBV10-2, with D perhaps matching TRBD1 (5 bases). CDR1 is WSHSY and CDR2 is SAAADI in the germline V gene. This CDR3 comprises 15 residues. V was trimmed by 6 bases and J by 7 bases, leaving 19 bases between them. The CDR3 protein is CASRVSIPQGNEQFF. The CDR3 bases are TGCGCCAGCAGGGTCTCAATCCCGCAGGGAAATGAGCAGTTCTTC.

V usage is TRBV4-2 and J usage is TRBJ1-2; the D gene is possibly TRBD1 (5 bases). This CDR3 is 14 amino acids long. Germline values: CDR1 LGHNA, CDR2 YNFKEQ. The V end lost 0 bases, the J end lost 6 bases, and 11 bases lay between the germline ends. This chain's CDR3 is CASSQDSGADGYTF. CDR3 DNA sequence: TGTGCCAGCAGCCAAGATTCCGGGGCTGATGGCTACACCTTC.

A single count supports this clone. This sequence joins TRBV6-4 and TRBJ2-3; the D gene is possibly TRBD1 (5 bases). This CDR3 spans 14 amino acids. V was clipped by 2 bases and J by 6 bases, with 12 bases between them. Germline assignment: CDR1 MRHNA and CDR2 SNTAGT. The CDR3 protein is CASSDRGLGDTQYF. The CDR3 DNA is TGTGCCAGCAGTGACAGGGGTCTAGGCGATACGCAGTATTTT.

This chain uses TRBV4-1 with TRBJ2-7, with D uncertain. The CDR3 length is 13 residues. V was clipped by 0 bases and J by 5 bases, with 8 bases between them. Per germline, CDR1 MGHRA and CDR2 YSYEKL. The DNA of the CDR3 is TGCGCCAGCAGCCAAGATTTGGGCGACGAGCAGTACTTC. Protein sequence: CASSQDLGDEQYF.

The chain couples TRBV4-1 to TRBJ2-1; 8 bases line up with TRBD1. J gave up 7 bases and V 1 base, and 9 bases lay outside the gene matches. Germline CDR1 MGHRA, CDR2 YSYEKL. The CDR3 sequence is 16 residues long. The CDR3 loop reads CASSQVGRGRSNEQFF. CDR3 bases: TGCGCCAGCAGCCAAGTAGGCAGGGGGCGATCGAATGAGCAGTTCTTC.

This chain joins TRBV7-3 and TRBJ1-1; 9 positions agree with TRBD1. V gave up 3 bases and J gave up 5 bases; unmatched junction bases: 1. The CDR3 totals 13 residues. Germline loops: CDR1 SGHTA, CDR2 FQGTGA. The CDR3: CASSLGQGTEAFF. CDR3 coding DNA: TGTGCCAGCAGCTTGGGACAGGGAACTGAAGCTTTCTTT.

V and J are TRBV5-1 and TRBJ2-6; possibly TRBD2 for D (5 bases). The CDR3 consists of 15 residues. Germline CDR1 and CDR2: SGHRS and YFSETQ. The V and J ends lost 4 bases and 2 bases respectively, with 10 bases between them. Here the CDR3 DNA reads TGCGCCAGCAGCACGAACGGGGCTGGGGCCAACGTCCTGACTTTC. Protein: CASSTNGAGANVLTF.

The V call is TRBV7-9, the J call TRBJ1-5; D call uncertain. The V gene lost 1 base and the J gene lost 5 bases, with 9 bases spanning the gap. The CDR3 consists of 14 residues. Germline V CDR1 and CDR2: SEHNR, FQNEAQ (reference sequence). Here the CDR3 DNA reads TGTGCCAGCAGCTTAGTCGGTCGGGATCAGCCCCAGCATTTT. It translates to CASSLVGRDQPQHF.

This clone appeared once. The rearrangement links TRBV6-5 to TRBJ1-6; weak D call: TRBD1 (6 bases). The V gene lost 7 bases and the J gene lost 2 bases, with 9 bases spanning the gap. The CDR3 totals 14 residues. Germline-derived CDR1 and CDR2 are MNHEY and SVGAGI. For the CDR3, the DNA is TGTGCCAGCACTACAGGGCCCTATAATTCACCCCTCCACTTT. It yields the protein CASTTGPYNSPLHF.

In this sample, this clone turned up once. The V call is TRBV6-5, the J call TRBJ1-2, with a weak D call TRBD1 (5 bases). V lost 5 bases and J lost 5, with 9 bases in between. This CDR3 contains 12 residues. Germline V lookup: CDR1 MNHEY, CDR2 SVGAGI. CDR3 amino acids: CASSKSGYGYTF. DNA for the CDR3: TGTGCCAGCAGTAAATCAGGGTATGGCTACACCTTC.

This rearrangement joins TRBV10-3 to TRBJ2-3; 12 bases fit TRBD2. The J segment lost 4 bases and the V segment lost 0 bases, leaving 5 bases of the junction unmatched. Germline CDR1 is ENHRY and CDR2 is SYGVKD. There are 17 residues in the CDR3. CDR3 in amino acids: CAISESLAGGPADTQYF. In DNA, the CDR3 is TGTGCCATCAGTGAGTCGCTAGCGGGGGGGCCCGCAGATACGCAGTATTTT.

This chain links TRBV6-1 with TRBJ1-4; the D is unclear. Germline V CDR1 and CDR2: MNHNS, SASEGT. This CDR3 has 16 amino acids. V was cut by 2 bases and J by 10 bases, with 20 bases left in between. CDR3 in amino acids: CASSEQNRGVVGKLFF. CDR3 sequence (DNA): TGTGCCAGCAGTGAACAAAATAGAGGAGTGGTGGGAAAACTGTTTTTT.

The chain carries TRBV19 and TRBJ1-2; D uncertain. Germline V gives CDR1 LNHDA, CDR2 SQIVND (reference sequence). With 8 bases removed from V and 3 bases from J, the gap between germline ends came to 16 bases. The CDR3 covers 14 residues. The CDR3 reads CASAISHGYYGYTF. The CDR3, as DNA: TGTGCCAGTGCCATATCGCACGGATACTATGGCTACACCTTC. Complete variable domain (other parts from reference TRBV19 and TRBJ1-2): DGGITQSPKYLFRKEGQNVTLSCEQNLNHDAMYWYRQDPGQGLRLIYYSQIVNDFQKGDIAEGYSVSREKKESFPLTVTSAQKNPTAFYLCASAISHGYYGYTFGSGTRLTVV.

The chain carries TRBV27 and TRBJ1-5; D gene unclear. The CDR3 totals 13 residues. The V end lost 3 bases, the J end lost 4 bases, and 7 bases lay between the germline ends. Per the germline V gene, CDR1 is MNHEY and CDR2 is SMNVEV (reference sequence). CDR3: CASSLGRNQPQHF. The CDR3 DNA sequence: TGTGCCAGCAGTTTGGGAAGGAATCAGCCCCAGCATTTT.

The chain couples TRBV6-6 to TRBJ2-7; D possibly corresponds to TRBD2 (5 bases). V lost 11 bases, J lost 4 bases, and 21 bases lay in between. Germline lookup yields CDR1 MNHNY and CDR2 SVGAGI (reference sequence). CDR3 length: 14 residues. CDR3 DNA sequence: TGTGCCCGATCGCGAGGGCCTCAAGGTTACGAGCAGTACTTC. It is translated as CARSRGPQGYEQYF.

This rearrangement joins TRBV7-9 to TRBJ2-1; TRBD1 might be the D (6 bases). The CDR3 covers 15 residues. From germline, CDR1 is SEHNR and CDR2 FQNEAQ (reference sequence). Trimming left V 3 bases short and J 6 bases short, with 15 bases between. The CDR3 nucleotides read TGTGCCAGCAGCTTGTCAGGGGCCCCCTCCAATGAGCAGTTCTTC. Protein sequence: CASSLSGAPSNEQFF.